The 29 T cell receptor beta chains below were found in one sample sequenced in a study of blood T cell repertoires in COVID-19. TCRdb's copy holds only in-frame clones and misses some; the assay was immunoSEQ multiplex PCR. The top ten hold 2.8% of the sample, which has about 270,000 clones, 91% seen once. Input material: PBMCs or T cells enriched from blood (not recorded which). The receptor source for this set is a man aged 40-55 years who had been exposed to COVID-19.

V and J are TRBV5-1 and TRBJ2-3; D not resolved. V lost 0 bases to trimming and J lost 5 bases, with 7 bases between them. This CDR3 has 13 residues. Germline values: CDR1 SGHRS, CDR2 YFSETQ. This chain's CDR3 is CASSLASVDTQYF. CDR3 sequence (DNA): TGCGCCAGCAGCTTGGCCTCGGTAGATACGCAGTATTTT.

The rearrangement joins TRBV24-1 to TRBJ2-2; D is unresolved. V was clipped by 4 bases and J by 9 bases, with 14 bases between them. This CDR3 region has 14 residues. CDR1 is KGHDR, CDR2 SFDVKD, per germline. The CDR3 sequence: CATSDPTTRRELFF. CDR3 coding DNA: TGTGCCACCAGTGACCCTACTACACGCCGGGAGCTGTTTTTT.

The chain employs TRBV7-2 and TRBJ2-1; 12 nucleotides agree with TRBD2. Germline CDR1 reads SGHTA; CDR2 reads FQGNSA. With V trimmed by 5 bases and J by 5 bases, 7 bases remained unmatched. The CDR3 runs to 16 residues. CDR3: CASSPRGLAGNNEQFF. The DNA for the CDR3 is TGTGCCAGCAGCCCGAGAGGACTAGCGGGAAACAATGAGCAGTTCTTC.

The rearrangement uses TRBV3-1 (or the pseudogene TRBV3-2) and TRBJ2-6; 13 nucleotides line up with TRBD2. Trimming cost V 4 bases and J 0 bases; bases outside gene matches: 3. This CDR3 is built from 18 residues. Per the germline V gene, CDR1 is LGHDT and CDR2 is YNNKEL (reference sequence). The DNA for the CDR3 is TGTGCCAGCAGCCGCACTAGCGGGAGGGCCTCTGGGGCCAACGTCCTGACTTTC. Translating it yields CASSRTSGRASGANVLTF.

V usage is TRBV16 and J usage is TRBJ1-5; a weak D match, TRBD1 (6 bases). Germline-derived CDR1 and CDR2 are KGHSY and FQNENV. CDR3 length: 14 amino acids. With 2 bases removed from V and 4 bases from J, the gap between germline ends came to 9 bases. Here the CDR3 reads CASSQGTTNQPQHF. CDR3 coding DNA: TGTGCCAGCAGCCAAGGGACAACAAATCAGCCCCAGCATTTT.

The chain employs TRBV30 and TRBJ2-1; no definite D call. The CDR3 length is 14 residues. Germline V gene sequence: CDR1 GTSNPN, CDR2 SVGIG (reference sequence). V was trimmed by 2 bases and J by 3 bases, leaving 11 bases between them. The CDR3 DNA reads as TGTGCCTGGAGTTACGGTCATGGCTACAATGAGCAGTTCTTC. Its translation is CAWSYGHGYNEQFF.

The rearrangement joins TRBV5-4 to TRBJ1-1; D possibly corresponds to TRBD1 (6 bases). This CDR3 is 13 amino acids long. V dropped 0 bases and J dropped 4 bases, with 7 bases sitting between them. Germline loops: CDR1 SGHNT, CDR2 YYREEE (reference sequence). CDR3 bases: TGTGCCAGCAGCTTGGGGGGGCCCACTGAAGCTTTCTTT. Translating it yields CASSLGGPTEAFF.

This sequence joins TRBV5-3 and TRBJ1-1; no clear D gene. TRBV5-3 is reported as an ORF; its role is uncertain. The CDR3 totals 16 residues. The germline V and J ends were trimmed by 2 bases and 0 bases, with 14 bases remaining between them. CDR3 sequence (DNA): TGTGCCAGAAGCTTTATTCGAGAGAACTTGAACACTGAAGCTTTCTTT. Translated, it gives CARSFIRENLNTEAFF.

The chain carries TRBV19 and TRBJ1-5; 7 nucleotides agree with TRBD1. V was clipped by 6 bases and J by 2 bases; unmatched bases: 7. The V gene's germline CDR1 is LNHDA and CDR2 SQIVND (reference sequence). This CDR3 has 15 residues. As DNA, the CDR3 is TGTGCCAGTAGCAAGGACAGGTCTGGCAATCAGCCCCAGCATTTT. This codes for CASSKDRSGNQPQHF.

This rearrangement joins TRBV10-1 to TRBJ2-7; 11 bases map to TRBD2. CDR1 is WNHNN and CDR2 is SYGVQD in the germline V gene (reference sequence). CDR3 length: 14 residues. V shed 6 bases and J 6 bases; nucleotides not matched to a gene: 7. CDR3 sequence reads: CASSPALAGGEQYF. As DNA, the CDR3 is TGCGCCAGCAGCCCCGCCCTAGCGGGAGGCGAGCAGTACTTC.

The rearrangement uses TRBV10-3 and TRBJ2-1, with TRBD2 as a possible D gene (6 bases). In germline, CDR1 is ENHRY, CDR2 SYGVKD. This CDR3 has 15 residues. Trimming shortened V by 8 bases and J by 1 base, and 15 bases separated the two germline ends. Written as DNA, the CDR3 is TGTGCCATCGCCCGGGACTTCGCTTCCTACAATGAGCAGTTCTTC. Its translation: CAIARDFASYNEQFF.

The chain combines TRBV3-1 (or the pseudogene TRBV3-2) with TRBJ1-1; a possible D gene is TRBD1 (5 bases). CDR3 size: 11 residues. Between the trimmed V and J ends, which lost 3 bases and 11 bases, there was a span of 10 bases. CDR1 and CDR2 from the germline V gene are LGHDT and YNNKEL (reference sequence). The CDR3 spells CASSHNRLAFF. CDR3 DNA sequence: TGTGCCAGCAGCCACAACAGGCTCGCTTTCTTT.

This sequence joins TRBV12-3 or TRBV12-4 and TRBJ1-2; TRBD1 is a possible D gene (6 bases). This CDR3 comprises 11 residues. The V end was cut by 6 bases, the J end by 8 bases, with 10 bases between. CDR3 DNA sequence: TGTGCCAGCAGCCAGGGGCCAGGCTACACCTTC. Protein: CASSQGPGYTF.

The genes are TRBV28 and TRBJ2-7, with 12 bases identical to TRBD2. V lost 5 bases to trimming and J lost 4 bases; unmatched junction nucleotides: 9. Germline CDR1 is MDHEN and CDR2 is SYDVKM. The CDR3 length is 16 residues. CDR3 coding DNA: TGTGCCAGCAGTCCCTCTCAACTAGCGGGAGGATACGAGCAGTACTTC. Translating it yields CASSPSQLAGGYEQYF.

The chain recombines TRBV15 with TRBJ2-5, with 8 bases fitting TRBD1. The V and J ends lost 9 bases and 2 bases, in that order; junction bases with no gene match: 11. The CDR3 spans 15 residues. CDR1 is LNHNV and CDR2 is YYDKDF in the germline V gene (reference sequence). The CDR3 DNA reads as TGTGCCACTCACTGGGGACAGGACTCTCAAGAGACCCAGTACTTC. It yields the protein CATHWGQDSQETQYF.

This sequence joins TRBV27 and TRBJ2-7; 15 nucleotides line up with TRBD2. The germline gives CDR1 MNHEY, CDR2 SMNVEV (reference sequence). The CDR3 sequence is 15 residues long. V was clipped by 2 bases and J by 12 bases; unmatched bases: 8. The CDR3: CASSLRVGLAGGWYF. The CDR3 DNA sequence: TGTGCCAGCAGTTTAAGGGTAGGACTAGCGGGAGGGTGGTACTTC.

This chain connects TRBV4-2 to TRBJ2-1; the match to TRBD2 covers 10 bases. This CDR3 spans 16 amino acids. Trimming cost V 0 bases and J 15 bases; bases outside gene matches: 14. Germline CDR1 reads LGHNA; CDR2 reads YNFKEQ. The CDR3, as DNA: TGTGCCAGCAGCCAAGAGACGGAGCGGGAGGGCCGGCCGGCGTTCTTC. This encodes CASSQETEREGRPAFF.

This clone occurred once. The rearrangement uses TRBV4-2 and TRBJ2-7, with D possibly TRBD2 on 6 matching bases. CDR3 size: 14 residues. Germline-derived CDR1 and CDR2 are LGHNA and YNFKEQ. Trimming took off 4 bases at V and 0 bases at J, with 10 bases between the two ends. CDR3 sequence (DNA): TGTGCCAGCAGCCCCGGAGGGAGCTCCTACGAGCAGTACTTC. Encoded protein: CASSPGGSSYEQYF.

The CDR3 nucleotides are TGTGCCAGCAGTGAAGCGCGGTTCTGGGGGACAGAAAATTCACCCCTCCACTTT. This codes for CASSEARFWGTENSPLHF. V and J are TRBV6-1 and TRBJ1-6; the match to TRBD1 covers 7 bases. The trim removed 0 bases at V and 7 bases at J, leaving 12 bases unmatched. The CDR3 length is 18 residues. The germline gives CDR1 MNHNS, CDR2 SASEGT.

The gene calls are TRBV9 and TRBJ1-2, with D perhaps matching TRBD1 (6 bases). CDR1 and CDR2 (germline): SGDLS, YYNGEE. This CDR3 spans 13 amino acids. The ends were cut back, 2 bases at V and 8 bases at J, with 13 bases in the middle. The CDR3 loop reads CASSVSGGWGYTF. The CDR3 bases are TGTGCCAGCAGCGTCTCTGGGGGCTGGGGCTACACCTTC.

The chain combines TRBV12-2 with TRBJ2-3; the tabulated D call, TRBD1, remains unverified against the DNA. TRBV12-2 is noted as a pseudogene. This CDR3 comprises 17 residues. The CDR3 sequence: CASRLASGDSSTDTQYF. CDR3 coding DNA: TGTGCAAGTCGCTTAGCGTCTGGGGACAGCAGCACAGATACGCAGTATTTT.

The chain combines TRBV19 with TRBJ1-5; D possibly corresponds to TRBD1 (6 bases). CDR3 length: 14 amino acids. CDR1 is LNHDA, CDR2 SQIVND, per germline (reference sequence). The V end was cut by 5 bases, the J end by 3 bases, with 11 bases between. CDR3 residues: CASSVTGYNQPQHF. DNA for the CDR3: TGTGCCAGTAGTGTGACAGGCTACAATCAGCCCCAGCATTTT.

J is TRBJ1-1 and V is TRBV5-1, with 7 bases identical to TRBD1. Germline loops: CDR1 SGHRS, CDR2 YFSETQ. V was clipped by 7 bases and J by 3 bases; unmatched bases: 9. This CDR3 is built from 14 residues. The CDR3 nucleotides are TGCGCCAGCGGGTCCACAGGGGCGGACACTGAAGCTTTCTTT. It yields the protein CASGSTGADTEAFF.

V is TRBV6-2 or TRBV6-3 and J is TRBJ2-7; D is ambiguous. Per germline, CDR1 MNHEY and CDR2 SVGEGT. The V end was cut by 0 bases, the J end by 6 bases, with 6 bases between. There are 12 residues in the CDR3. The CDR3: CASSYSSGEQYF. The CDR3 coding sequence is TGTGCCAGCAGTTACTCTTCAGGCGAGCAGTACTTC.

The V call is TRBV7-9, the J call TRBJ1-6; unclear D gene. The CDR3 is 19 amino acids. V shed 0 bases and J shed 0 bases, with 15 bases lying between them. Germline V gene lookup returns CDR1 SEHNR and CDR2 FQNEAQ (reference sequence). Written as DNA, the CDR3 is TGTGCCAGCAGCTTAGCGGCGGTAGGGAGAGGCTCCTATAATTCACCCCTCCACTTT. It yields the protein CASSLAAVGRGSYNSPLHF.

V usage is TRBV9 and J usage is TRBJ1-4; possibly TRBD1 for D (6 bases). Trimming took off 4 bases at V and 1 base at J, with 14 bases between the two ends. The V gene's germline CDR1 is SGDLS and CDR2 YYNGEE. CDR3 size: 16 residues. CDR3 DNA: TGTGCCAGCAGCCAAGACCCGGGACAAACTAATGAAAAACTGTTTTTT. Its translation is CASSQDPGQTNEKLFF.

The chain recombines TRBV28 with TRBJ2-7, with D possibly TRBD1 on 5 matching bases. The CDR3 consists of 13 residues. In germline, CDR1 is MDHEN, CDR2 SYDVKM. The V end was cut by 2 bases, the J end by 2 bases, with 7 bases between. The DNA for the CDR3 is TGTGCCAGCAGTTTACAGGGCGCCTACGAGCAGTACTTC. Translating gives CASSLQGAYEQYF.

V and J are TRBV7-2 and TRBJ1-2; unclear D gene. The V end lost 1 base, the J end lost 8 bases, and 20 bases lay between the germline ends. This CDR3 is 16 amino acids long. CDR1 and CDR2 from the germline V gene are SGHTA and FQGNSA. DNA for the CDR3: TGTGCCAGCAGCTTAGGCCCGGCCAGGCGGGCTGGGGGCTACACCTTC. It yields the protein CASSLGPARRAGGYTF.

This sequence joins TRBV12-3 or TRBV12-4 and TRBJ1-4; D is possibly TRBD1 (6 bases). V shed 4 bases and J shed 8 bases, with 8 bases lying between them. The CDR3 length is 12 residues. The chain's CDR3 is CASSWGGEKLFF. The CDR3 DNA sequence: TGTGCCAGCAGTTGGGGGGGCGAAAAACTGTTTTTT.